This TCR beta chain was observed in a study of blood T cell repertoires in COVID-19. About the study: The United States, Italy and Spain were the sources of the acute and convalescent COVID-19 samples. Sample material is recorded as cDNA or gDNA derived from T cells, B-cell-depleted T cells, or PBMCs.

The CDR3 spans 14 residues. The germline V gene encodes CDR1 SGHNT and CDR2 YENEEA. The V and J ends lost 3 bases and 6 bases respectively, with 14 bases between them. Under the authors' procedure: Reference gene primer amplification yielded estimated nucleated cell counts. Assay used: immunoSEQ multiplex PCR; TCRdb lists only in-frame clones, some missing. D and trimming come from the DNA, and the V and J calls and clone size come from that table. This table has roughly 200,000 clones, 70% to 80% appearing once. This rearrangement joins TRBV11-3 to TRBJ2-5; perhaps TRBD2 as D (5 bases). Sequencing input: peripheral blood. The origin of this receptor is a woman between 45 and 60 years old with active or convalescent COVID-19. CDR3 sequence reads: CASSLGGTGKTQYF. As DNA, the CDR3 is TGTGCCAGCAGCTTGGGCGGCACCGGGAAGACCCAGTACTTC.